The 6 T cell receptor beta chains in this list originate from one sample, sequenced in a study of blood T cell repertoires in COVID-19 (dated by TCRdb to 2018 to 2021). Libraries came from the immunoSEQ multiplex PCR assay. TCRdb stores this immuneACCESS table with in-frame sequences only. Part of the clones is absent; in the studies checked, under half of the shortfall reflects unresolved V genes, and no reason is known for the rest. The table for this sample lists over 250,000 clones; more than 70% of them were counted only once. The top ten clonotypes cover approximately 2% of the sample. The specimen sequenced was PBMCs or T cells enriched from blood (not recorded which). The receptor source for this set is a woman aged 55-70 years in a cohort exposed to, infected with or recovered from COVID-19 (not recorded which).

This chain links TRBV28 with TRBJ1-4, with 7 bases matching TRBD1. The V gene's germline CDR1 is MDHEN and CDR2 SYDVKM. The CDR3 loop spans 15 amino acids. After removal of 5 bases from V and 5 bases from J, the junction contained 8 bases not matched to a gene. The DNA of the CDR3 is TGTGCCAGCAGTCGACCCTTGACAGGGAATGAAAAACTGTTTTTT. Protein sequence: CASSRPLTGNEKLFF.

The chain carries TRBV28 and TRBJ1-2; weak D call: TRBD1 (5 bases). In germline, CDR1 is MDHEN, CDR2 SYDVKM. Trimming removed 7 bases from V and 5 bases from J, with 14 bases in between. The CDR3 runs 13 residues. The CDR3 DNA reads as TGTGCCAGCATACCAGGGTCCTTTTATGGCTACACCTTC. Its translation: CASIPGSFYGYTF.

This rearrangement joins TRBV5-1 to TRBJ1-4, with D maybe TRBD1 (5 bases). The CDR3 has 15 amino acids. The germline CDR1 and CDR2 sequences are SGHRS and YFSETQ. Between the trimmed V and J ends, which lost 4 bases and 4 bases, there was a span of 14 bases. CDR3 loop: CASSEQVLDNEKLFF. CDR3 nucleotides: TGCGCCAGCAGCGAACAGGTTCTCGATAATGAAAAACTGTTTTTT.

V and J are TRBV5-1 and TRBJ1-1; TRBD1 agrees at 7 bases. The CDR3 runs to 14 residues. CDR1 SGHRS and CDR2 YFSETQ come from the germline V gene. J gave up 0 bases and V 2 bases, and 1 base lay outside the gene matches. In DNA, the CDR3 is TGCGCCAGCAGCTTTGGGACAGTGAACACTGAAGCTTTCTTT. Protein sequence: CASSFGTVNTEAFF.

The genes are TRBV5-1 and TRBJ2-7; 10 bases agree with TRBD2. Germline-derived CDR1 and CDR2 are SGHRS and YFSETQ. The V gene end was trimmed by 3 bases and the J gene end by 4 bases; junction bases not matched to a gene: 1. The CDR3 is 13 residues long. The CDR3 coding sequence is TGCGCCAGCAGCTGGACTAGCGGATACGAGCAGTACTTC. Translated, it gives CASSWTSGYEQYF.

The rearrangement joins TRBV6-1 to TRBJ2-2; D gene unclear. The V end was cut by 2 bases, the J end by 7 bases, with 8 bases between. The CDR3 covers 13 residues. CDR1 and CDR2 from the germline V gene are MNHNS and SASEGT. CDR3 loop: CASSELINGELFF. The CDR3 DNA reads as TGTGCCAGCAGTGAACTTATTAACGGGGAGCTGTTTTTT.